This T cell receptor beta chain stems from a study of Graves' ophthalmopathy and Graves' hyperthyroidism. Germline V gene data show CDR1 as SEHNR and CDR2 as FQNEAQ (reference sequence). J gave up 5 bases and V 1 base, and 5 bases lay outside the gene matches. This CDR3 region has 16 residues. Study-wide points: Ophthalmopathy progression cases were predicted by the model with 70.59% sensitivity and 72% to 80% specificity. Blood repertoires reportedly contained most expanded thyroid clonotypes above 0.001 frequency. Sensitivity of 85% to 90% and specificity of almost 83% were achieved when a 13-signature model separated ophthalmopathy from stable hyperthyroidism.

RNA transcripts were the source from which TCR beta CDR3 regions were amplified. Following a first-round RT-PCR that used HTBI primers, a second-round multiplex PCR was carried out. TCRdb independently ran MiXCR on the multiplex PCR reads; one entry per CDR3 protein. The sample holds 740,000 or so distinct CDR3 sequences; roughly 40% are singletons and the top ten take around 40%. This clonotype showed up just once. Its matching antigen is unknown. Sequencing input: peripheral blood. The clonotype originates from an adult man with Graves' ophthalmopathy. The chain carries TRBV7-9 and TRBJ2-5; 12 bases line up with TRBD2. The CDR3 region is CASSLGLAGAEETQYF. The CDR3 bases are TGTGCCAGCAGCTTAGGACTAGCGGGAGCGGAGGAGACCCAGTACTTC.